A single sample gave rise to the 5 T cell receptor beta chains below, sequenced in a study of T-cell memory formation after mild COVID-19. From the 5' RACE reads, TCRdb called clonotypes with MiXCR, one entry per CDR3 protein. The sample carries hundreds of thousands of distinct CDR3 sequences, more than 15% recorded once. Sequenced input: PBMCs or a T cell subset sorted from them (not recorded which). The receptors derive from a man aged 18 to 30 who had mild COVID-19 (a few samples of this study predate the infection). Cell type and time point are not known.

The chain combines TRBV7-9 with TRBJ2-7; 7 positions match TRBD1. V lost 0 bases, J lost 0 bases, and 11 bases stayed unmatched. Germline CDR1 SEHNR, CDR2 FQNEAQ (reference sequence). This CDR3 comprises 18 residues. CDR3 in amino acids: CASSLAQGSGQRSYEQYV. The CDR3 DNA reads as TGTGCCAGCAGCTTAGCGCAGGGGTCGGGACAGCGCTCCTACGAGCAGTACGTC.

This clonotype was counted ten times or more. The V gene is TRBV7-2, the J gene TRBJ2-7; D gene uncertain. The CDR3 has 13 residues. Per germline, CDR1 SGHTA and CDR2 FQGNSA. V shed 1 base and J shed 7 bases, with 11 bases lying between them. This CDR3 reads CASSLGPVGEQYV. The CDR3 bases are TGTGCCAGCAGCTTAGGTCCCGTGGGGGAGCAGTACGTC.

This clonotype was seen more than once but under ten times. The rearrangement joins TRBV5-1 to TRBJ2-7, with D perhaps matching TRBD2 (5 bases). The length of the CDR3 is 12 residues. Germline loops: CDR1 SGHRS, CDR2 YFSETQ. V was pared by 2 bases and J by 5 bases, with 8 bases between. The CDR3 spells CASSFPGNEQYF. The CDR3 DNA follows: TGCGCCAGCAGCTTCCCCGGGAACGAGCAGTACTTC.

This clonotype was counted between two and nine times. The rearrangement joins TRBV14 to TRBJ2-1, with 9 bases fitting TRBD2. CDR3 length equals 14 residues. V shed 2 bases, J shed 6 bases, and the junction held 2 bases outside the gene matches. CDR1 SGHDN and CDR2 FVKESK come from the germline V gene. CDR3 sequence (DNA): TGTGCCAGCAGCCAACCGGGACTAGCCAATGAGCAGTTCTTC. Amino acids: CASSQPGLANEQFF. Supplemented by reference TRBV14 and TRBJ2-1, the full variable domain reads EAGVTQFPSHSVIEKGQTVTLRCDPISGHDNLYWYRRVMGKEIKFLLHFVKESKQDESGMPNNRFLAERTGGTYSTLKVQPAELEDSGVYFCASSQPGLANEQFFGPGTRLTVL.

The chain combines TRBV4-2 with TRBJ1-1, with no clear D. Germline CDR1 LGHNA, CDR2 YNFKEQ. This CDR3 is built from 13 residues. Trimming took 4 bases from V and 7 from J, leaving 13 bases between them. CDR3 nucleotide sequence: TGTGCCAGCAGCCCTCAGGACGGGGTTGAAGCTTTCTTT. Its translation is CASSPQDGVEAFF.